A selection of T cell receptor beta chains follows, all from one sample in a study of blood T cell repertoires in COVID-19. Libraries were prepared by immunoSEQ multiplex PCR; TCRdb keeps only in-frame clonotypes and omits some of them. The data show 300,000 to 400,000 clones, with around 87% seen just once and around 8% held by the top ten. Sequenced: peripheral blood. These receptors were collected from a woman in her 50s who had recovered from COVID-19. Both conserved end residues are part of each CDR3. For some rows the clone size is stated as once, few or many, or as a class when expanded; others skip it.

TRBJ1-4 - TRBV28 CASSLDRPNEKLFF
TRBJ2-7 - TRBV30 CAWSPGAYYEQYF
TRBJ2-7 - TRBV27 CATSKWGREQYF
TRBJ2-7 - TRBV2 CASSEGQAPSYEQYF
TRBJ2-3 - TRBV19 CASSIGDLSTDTQYF
TRBJ2-5 - TRBV10-1 CASSESGLGARYF
TRBJ2-1 - TRBV3-1/TRBV3-2 CASSLMIGGGRDNEQFF
TRBJ2-1 - TRBV3-1/TRBV3-2 CASSLSEGNEQFF
TRBJ1-6 - TRBV6-5 CASRGQGLSNSPLHF
TRBJ1-1 - TRBV27 CASGRTANTEAFF
TRBJ2-3 - TRBV19 CASRYTDTQYF
TRBJ2-5 - TRBV7-9 CASSLLAGEWETQYF
TRBJ2-7 once TRBV20-1 CSASFGGGSSYEQYF
TRBJ2-3 - TRBV19 CASSITGTDTQYF
TRBJ2-7 - TRBV6-5 CASSYFDSHGGSEQYF
TRBJ2-2 - TRBV4-1 CASSQDLPGELFF
TRBJ1-1 - TRBV5-1 CASSQGTEAFF
TRBJ1-1 - TRBV6-5 CASSYGQATEAFF
TRBJ1-5 - TRBV28 CASRATGISNQPQHF
TRBJ2-3 - TRBV6-5 CASSYAPGGTDTQYF
TRBJ1-5 - TRBV28 CASSSPGTDRGLYGPYQPQHF
TRBJ1-4 - TRBV14 CASSHPPSRERQGLFF
TRBJ1-6 - TRBV7-2 CASSLGPGGDSPLHF
TRBJ2-1 - TRBV29-1 CSVPGPSSYNEQFF
TRBJ2-2 - TRBV7-6 CASSLRTSGSTGELFF
TRBJ2-5 - TRBV30 CAWRRGLAGVVETQYF
TRBJ1-6 - TRBV3-1/TRBV3-2 CASSQVLGSPLHF
TRBJ2-1 - TRBV27 CASSFGLAGGWSYNEQFF
TRBJ1-1 - TRBV16 CASSQSAANTEAFF
TRBJ1-1 - TRBV19 CASSVDMNTEAFF
TRBJ1-3 - TRBV21-1 CASVYWEGPGNTIYF
TRBJ2-2 - TRBV4-1 CASSQVRLAGATGELFF
TRBJ2-1 - TRBV4-3 CASSQDSASWNEQFF
TRBJ2-5 - TRBV10-1 CASSEELIPGQGGEETQYF
TRBJ1-1 - TRBV19 CASSRGQVNTEAFF
TRBJ2-5 - TRBV3-1/TRBV3-2 CASSLGLAGVVLELETQYF
TRBJ2-7 - TRBV6-5 CASRRGNRGREEQYF
TRBJ2-7 - TRBV6-2/TRBV6-3 CASSYPSGSEEQYF
TRBJ2-3 - TRBV3-1/TRBV3-2 CASSQEGRVGRALTDTQYF
TRBJ2-5 - TRBV7-2 CASSFTGGQETQYF
TRBJ2-5 - TRBV6-5 CASRSGTSEETQYF
TRBJ2-5 - TRBV19 CASSTLRGQETQYF
TRBJ1-5 - TRBV6-5 CASGFGGGGQPQHF
TRBJ1-5 - TRBV28 CASSVTGFQPQHF
TRBJ1-5 - TRBV18 CASSPGSGGQPQHF
TRBJ2-7 - TRBV6-5 CASRSGGGGLYEQYF
TRBJ2-7 - TRBV30 CAWSVAGGYEQYF
TRBJ2-7 - TRBV10-2 CASSESPTTVQDEQYF
TRBJ2-5 - TRBV30 CAWRLHGTGRQETQYF
TRBJ2-5 - TRBV3-1/TRBV3-2 CASSQSSRLETQYF
TRBJ2-3 - TRBV5-4 CASSLGGGGGDTQYF
TRBJ2-3 - TRBV5-4 CASSFQEVGTDTQYF
TRBJ2-1 once TRBV7-9 CASSVGAHSYNEQFF
TRBJ1-1 - TRBV7-2 CASSYPGQRNTEAFF
TRBJ1-1 - TRBV30 CAWSLTGGNAEAFF